This note documents a single TCR beta chain sequence. The sample comes from a study of T cells after yellow fever vaccination. The CDR3 is 15 amino acids. Trimming took 6 bases from V and 4 from J; bases not matched to a gene: 5. TCRdb re-called the 5' RACE reads with MiXCR, one entry per CDR3 protein. Here the sample spans about 130,000 distinct CDR3 sequences, about 8.2% being singletons. The chain carries TRBV12-3 or TRBV12-4 and TRBJ2-1, with 11 bases that match TRBD2. The sequenced sample was CD8+ T cells sorted from PBMCs, obtained on the day of the yellow fever booster vaccination. The receptor's source is a man aged 18-30 years who received the YFV17D yellow fever vaccine. CDR3 DNA: TGTGCCAGCAGCCTTAGCGGGGGGGGTTACAATGAGCAGTTCTTC. Translation: CASSLSGGGYNEQFF.